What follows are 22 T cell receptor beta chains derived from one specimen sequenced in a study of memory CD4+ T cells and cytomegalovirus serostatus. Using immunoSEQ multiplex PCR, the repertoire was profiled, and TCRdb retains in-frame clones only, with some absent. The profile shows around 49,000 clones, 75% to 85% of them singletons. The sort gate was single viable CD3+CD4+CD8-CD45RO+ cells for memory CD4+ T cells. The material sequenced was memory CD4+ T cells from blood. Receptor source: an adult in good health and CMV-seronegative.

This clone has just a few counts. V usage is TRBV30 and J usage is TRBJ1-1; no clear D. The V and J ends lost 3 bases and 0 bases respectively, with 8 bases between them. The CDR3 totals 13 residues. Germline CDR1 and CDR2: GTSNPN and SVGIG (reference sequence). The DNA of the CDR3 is TGTGCCTGGAGGGTATTGATGAACACTGAAGCTTTCTTT. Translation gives CAWRVLMNTEAFF.

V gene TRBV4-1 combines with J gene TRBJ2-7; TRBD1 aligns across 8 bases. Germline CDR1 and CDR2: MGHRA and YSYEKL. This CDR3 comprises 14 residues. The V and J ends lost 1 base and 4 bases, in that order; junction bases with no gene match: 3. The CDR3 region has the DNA TGCGCCAGCAGCCAAGGCCAGGGGGCTTACGAGCAGTACTTC. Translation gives CASSQGQGAYEQYF.

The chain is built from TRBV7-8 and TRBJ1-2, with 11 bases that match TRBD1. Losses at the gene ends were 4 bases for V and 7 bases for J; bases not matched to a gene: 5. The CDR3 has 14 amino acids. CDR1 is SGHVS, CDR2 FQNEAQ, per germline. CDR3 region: CASSSRDRGVGYTF. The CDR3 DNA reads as TGTGCCAGCAGCTCCCGGGACAGGGGGGTTGGCTACACCTTC.

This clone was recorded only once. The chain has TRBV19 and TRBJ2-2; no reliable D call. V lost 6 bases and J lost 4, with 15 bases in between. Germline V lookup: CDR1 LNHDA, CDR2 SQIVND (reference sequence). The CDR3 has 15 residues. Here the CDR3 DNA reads TGTGCCAGTAGGAAACTTGAGACGAGCACCGGGGAGCTGTTTTTT. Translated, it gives CASRKLETSTGELFF.

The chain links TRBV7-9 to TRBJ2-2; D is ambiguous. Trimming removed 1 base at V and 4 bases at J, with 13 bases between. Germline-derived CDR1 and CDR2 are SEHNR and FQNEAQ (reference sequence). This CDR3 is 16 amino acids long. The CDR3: CASSLGPEWGTGELFF. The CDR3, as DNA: TGTGCCAGCAGCTTAGGCCCGGAATGGGGCACCGGGGAGCTGTTTTTT. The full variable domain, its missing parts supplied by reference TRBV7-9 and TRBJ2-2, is DTGVSQNPRHKITKRGQNVTFRCDPISEHNRLYWYRQTLGQGPEFLTYFQNEAQLEKSRLLSDRFSAERPKGSFSTLEIQRTEQGDSAMYLCASSLGPEWGTGELFFGEGSRLTVL.

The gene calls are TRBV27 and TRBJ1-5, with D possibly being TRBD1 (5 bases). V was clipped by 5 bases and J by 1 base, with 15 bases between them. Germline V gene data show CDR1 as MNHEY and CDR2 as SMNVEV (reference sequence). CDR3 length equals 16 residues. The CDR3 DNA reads TGTGCCAGCAGTCTAAATAGGGGCGGGAGCAATCAGCCCCAGCATTTT. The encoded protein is CASSLNRGGSNQPQHF.

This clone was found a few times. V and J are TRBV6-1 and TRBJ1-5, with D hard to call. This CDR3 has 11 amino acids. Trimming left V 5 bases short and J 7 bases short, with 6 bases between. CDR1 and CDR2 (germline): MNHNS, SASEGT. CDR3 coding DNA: TGTGCCAGCAGTTTTAACCAGCCCCAGCATTTT. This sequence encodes CASSFNQPQHF.

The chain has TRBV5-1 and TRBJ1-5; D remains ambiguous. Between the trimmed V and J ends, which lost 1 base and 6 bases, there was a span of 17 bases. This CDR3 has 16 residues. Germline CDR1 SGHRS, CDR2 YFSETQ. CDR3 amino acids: CASSLTSPGEGQPQHF. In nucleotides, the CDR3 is TGCGCCAGCAGCTTGACGAGTCCGGGAGAGGGTCAGCCCCAGCATTTT.

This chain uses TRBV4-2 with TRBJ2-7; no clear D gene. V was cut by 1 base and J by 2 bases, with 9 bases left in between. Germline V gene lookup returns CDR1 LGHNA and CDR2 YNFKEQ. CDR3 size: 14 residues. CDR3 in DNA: TGTGCCAGCAGCCAAGGTAGTTTTGCCTACGAGCAGTACTTC. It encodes CASSQGSFAYEQYF.

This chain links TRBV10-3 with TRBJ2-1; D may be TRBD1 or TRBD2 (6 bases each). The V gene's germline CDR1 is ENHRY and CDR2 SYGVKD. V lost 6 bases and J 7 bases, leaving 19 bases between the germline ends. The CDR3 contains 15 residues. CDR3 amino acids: CAISPADQGGNEQFF. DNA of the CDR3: TGTGCCATCAGCCCAGCTGACCAAGGGGGGAATGAGCAGTTCTTC.

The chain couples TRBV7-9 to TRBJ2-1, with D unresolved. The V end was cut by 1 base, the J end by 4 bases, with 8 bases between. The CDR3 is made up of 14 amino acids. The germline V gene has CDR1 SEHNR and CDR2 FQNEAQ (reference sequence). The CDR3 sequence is CASSLVGRYNEQFF. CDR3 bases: TGTGCCAGCAGCTTAGTTGGTAGGTACAATGAGCAGTTCTTC. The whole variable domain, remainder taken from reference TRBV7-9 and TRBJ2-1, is DTGVSQNPRHKITKRGQNVTFRCDPISEHNRLYWYRQTLGQGPEFLTYFQNEAQLEKSRLLSDRFSAERPKGSFSTLEIQRTEQGDSAMYLCASSLVGRYNEQFFGPGTRLTVL.

The CDR3 here is CASSPQTHARDFGEETQYF. CDR3 sequence (DNA): TGTGCCAGCTCACCACAAACACACGCGCGGGATTTTGGGGAAGAGACCCAGTACTTC. The chain has TRBV18 and TRBJ2-5; D is perhaps TRBD2 (6 bases). V was pared by 1 base and J by 3 bases, with 24 bases between. The CDR3 spans 19 residues. Germline values: CDR1 KGHSH, CDR2 LQKENI.

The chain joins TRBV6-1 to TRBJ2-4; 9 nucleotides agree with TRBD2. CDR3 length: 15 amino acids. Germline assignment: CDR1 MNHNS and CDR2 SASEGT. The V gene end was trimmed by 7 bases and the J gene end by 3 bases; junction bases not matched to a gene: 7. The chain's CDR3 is CASIRREGNKNIQYF. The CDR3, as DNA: TGTGCCAGCATCCGGCGGGAGGGTAACAAAAACATTCAGTACTTC.

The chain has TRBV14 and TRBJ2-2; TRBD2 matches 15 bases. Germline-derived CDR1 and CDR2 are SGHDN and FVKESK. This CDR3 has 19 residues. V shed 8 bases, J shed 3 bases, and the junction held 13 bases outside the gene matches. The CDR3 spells CASSPLWTSGRADTGELFF. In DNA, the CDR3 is TGTGCCAGCTCCCCATTGTGGACTAGCGGGAGGGCCGACACCGGGGAGCTGTTTTTT.

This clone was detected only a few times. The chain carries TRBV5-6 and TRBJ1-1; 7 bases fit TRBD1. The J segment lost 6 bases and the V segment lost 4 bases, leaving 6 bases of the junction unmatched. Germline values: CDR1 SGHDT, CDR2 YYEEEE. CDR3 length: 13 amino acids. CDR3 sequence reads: CASSPGQEPEAFF. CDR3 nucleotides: TGTGCCAGCAGCCCTGGACAGGAGCCTGAAGCTTTCTTT.

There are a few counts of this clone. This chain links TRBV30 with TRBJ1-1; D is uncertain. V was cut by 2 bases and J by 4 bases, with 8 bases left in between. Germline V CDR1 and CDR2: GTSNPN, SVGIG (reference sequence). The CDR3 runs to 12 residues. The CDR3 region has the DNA TGTGCCTGGAGTCGGCATAGCACTGAAGCTTTCTTT. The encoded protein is CAWSRHSTEAFF.

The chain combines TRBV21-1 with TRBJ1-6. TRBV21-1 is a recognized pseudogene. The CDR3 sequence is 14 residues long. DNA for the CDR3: TGTGCCAGCAGCAACCGACGGACGAGTTCACCCCTCCACTTT. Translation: CASSNRRTSSPLHF.

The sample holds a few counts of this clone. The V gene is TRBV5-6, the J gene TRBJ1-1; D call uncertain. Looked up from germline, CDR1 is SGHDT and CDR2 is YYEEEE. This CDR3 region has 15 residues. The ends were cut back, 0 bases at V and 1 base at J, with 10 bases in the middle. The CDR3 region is CASSLEVGRNTEAFF. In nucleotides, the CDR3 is TGTGCCAGCAGCTTGGAGGTAGGGAGGAACACTGAAGCTTTCTTT.

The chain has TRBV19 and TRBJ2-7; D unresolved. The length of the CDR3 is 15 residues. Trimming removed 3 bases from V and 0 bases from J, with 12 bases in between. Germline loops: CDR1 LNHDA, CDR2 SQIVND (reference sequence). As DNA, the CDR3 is TGTGCCAGTAGTATCGGGCAGGCTTTCTCCTACGAGCAGTACTTC. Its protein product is CASSIGQAFSYEQYF.

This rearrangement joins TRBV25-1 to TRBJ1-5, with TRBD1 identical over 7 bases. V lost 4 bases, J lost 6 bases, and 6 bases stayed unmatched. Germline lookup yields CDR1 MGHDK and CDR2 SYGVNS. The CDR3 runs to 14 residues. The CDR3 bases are TGTGCCAGCAGTGGTGGGGACAGAAGTCAGCCCCAGCATTTT. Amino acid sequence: CASSGGDRSQPQHF.

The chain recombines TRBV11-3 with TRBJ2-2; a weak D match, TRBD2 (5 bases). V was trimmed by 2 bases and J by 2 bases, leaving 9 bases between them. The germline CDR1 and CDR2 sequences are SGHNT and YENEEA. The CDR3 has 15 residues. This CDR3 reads CASSLSGPNTGELFF. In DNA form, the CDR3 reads TGTGCCAGCAGCTTAAGCGGCCCCAACACCGGGGAGCTGTTTTTT.

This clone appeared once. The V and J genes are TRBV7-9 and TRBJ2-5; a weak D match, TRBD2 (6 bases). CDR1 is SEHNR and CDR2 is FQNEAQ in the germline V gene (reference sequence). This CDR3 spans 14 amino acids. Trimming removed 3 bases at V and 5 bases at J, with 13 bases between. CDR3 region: CASSFYQGLETQYF. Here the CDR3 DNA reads TGTGCCAGCAGCTTTTACCAGGGACTGGAGACCCAGTACTTC. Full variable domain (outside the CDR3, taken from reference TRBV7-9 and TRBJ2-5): DTGVSQNPRHKITKRGQNVTFRCDPISEHNRLYWYRQTLGQGPEFLTYFQNEAQLEKSRLLSDRFSAERPKGSFSTLEIQRTEQGDSAMYLCASSFYQGLETQYFGPGTRLLVL.